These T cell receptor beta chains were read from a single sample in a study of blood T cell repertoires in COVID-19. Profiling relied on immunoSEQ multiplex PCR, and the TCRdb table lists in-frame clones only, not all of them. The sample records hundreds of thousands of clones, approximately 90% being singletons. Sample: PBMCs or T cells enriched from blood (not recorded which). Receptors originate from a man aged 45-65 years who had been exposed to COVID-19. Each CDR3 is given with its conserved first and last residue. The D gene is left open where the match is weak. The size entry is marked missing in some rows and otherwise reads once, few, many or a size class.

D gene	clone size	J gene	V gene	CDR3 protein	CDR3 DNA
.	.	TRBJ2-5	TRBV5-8	CASSPGWGEVSETQYF	TGTGCCAGCAGCCCCGGGTGGGGGGAAGTATCAGAGACCCAGTACTTC
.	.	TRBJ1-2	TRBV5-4	CASSPRREDYGYTF	TGTGCCAGCAGCCCCCGTAGGGAGGACTATGGCTACACCTTC
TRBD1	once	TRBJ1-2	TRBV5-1	CASSETGVGYTF	TGCGCCAGCAGCGAGACAGGGGTTGGCTACACCTTC
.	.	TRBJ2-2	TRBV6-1	CASSNSNTGELFF	TGTGCCAGCAGCAACTCGAACACCGGGGAGCTGTTTTTT
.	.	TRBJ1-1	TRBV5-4	CASSLGARNTEAFF	TGTGCCAGCAGCCTGGGGGCGCGGAACACTGAAGCTTTCTTT
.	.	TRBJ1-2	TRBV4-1	CASSQIPTAGYLGGYTF	TGCGCCAGCAGCCAAATACCCACGGCAGGGTATTTAGGTGGCTACACCTTC
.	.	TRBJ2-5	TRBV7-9	CASRYRTDQETQYF	TGTGCCAGCAGATATAGGACAGACCAAGAGACCCAGTACTTC
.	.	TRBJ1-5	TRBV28	CASSLRYQPQHF	TGTGCCAGCAGCCTTCGGTATCAGCCCCAGCATTTT
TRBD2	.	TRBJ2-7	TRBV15	CATSIGLAGGYEQYF	TGTGCCACCAGCATAGGACTAGCGGGGGGTTACGAGCAGTACTTC
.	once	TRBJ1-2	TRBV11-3	CASSLAYRNYGYTF	TGTGCCAGCAGCTTAGCGTACAGAAACTATGGCTACACCTTC
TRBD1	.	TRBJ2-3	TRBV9	CASSVAGTDRRRTDTQYF	TGTGCCAGCAGCGTGGCCGGGACAGACAGACGTCGGACAGATACGCAGTATTTT
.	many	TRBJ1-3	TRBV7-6	CASSFGQGISGNTIYF	TGTGCCAGCAGCTTCGGGCAGGGGATATCCGGAAACACCATATATTTT
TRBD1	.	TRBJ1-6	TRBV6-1	CASSVLTGRSFSPLHF	TGTGCCAGCAGTGTTCTGACAGGGAGGTCTTTTTCACCCCTCCACTTT
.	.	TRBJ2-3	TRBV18	CASSPISIGTDTQYF	TGTGCCAGCTCACCAATCTCTATCGGCACAGATACGCAGTATTTT
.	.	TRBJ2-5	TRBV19	CASSMGRLTRETQYF	TGTGCCAGTAGTATGGGTAGACTAACGAGAGAGACCCAGTACTTC
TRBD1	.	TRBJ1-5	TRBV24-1	CATSDPKTGDSNQPQHF	TGTGCCACCAGTGATCCAAAGACAGGGGATAGCAATCAGCCCCAGCATTTT
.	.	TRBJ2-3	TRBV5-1	CASSSPQGPDTQYF	TGCGCCAGCAGCTCCCCCCAGGGTCCAGATACGCAGTATTTT
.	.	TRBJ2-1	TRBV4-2	CASSQGVRVKFF	TGTGCCAGCAGCCAAGGAGTCAGGGTGAAGTTCTTC
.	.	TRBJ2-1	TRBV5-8	CASSVQGGFYNEQFF	TGTGCCAGCAGCGTACAGGGTGGTTTCTACAATGAGCAGTTCTTC
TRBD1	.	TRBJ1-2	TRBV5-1	CASSLNIDRVSYGYTF	TGCGCCAGCAGCTTGAACATAGACAGGGTCTCCTATGGCTACACCTTC
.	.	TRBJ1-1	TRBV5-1	CASSADPSIPRGEAFF	TGCGCCAGCAGCGCGGACCCCTCCATCCCACGGGGGGAAGCTTTCTTT
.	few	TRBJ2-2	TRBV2	CASRYSGELFF	TGTGCCAGCAGATACTCCGGGGAGCTGTTTTTT
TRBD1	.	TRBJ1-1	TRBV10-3	CAISENDRGREDTEAFF	TGTGCCATCAGTGAGAATGACAGGGGGCGGGAGGACACTGAAGCTTTCTTT
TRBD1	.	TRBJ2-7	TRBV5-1	CASSLAGQGYEQYF	TGCGCCAGCAGCTTGGCCGGACAGGGCTACGAGCAGTACTTC
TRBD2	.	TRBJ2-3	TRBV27	CASSTIAGASTDTQYF	TGTGCCAGCAGTACTATAGCGGGAGCTAGCACAGATACGCAGTATTTT
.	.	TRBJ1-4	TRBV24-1	CATSDPQGSNEKLFF	TGTGCCACCAGTGATCCCCAGGGATCTAATGAAAAACTGTTTTTT
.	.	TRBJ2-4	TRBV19	CASSRAGRAKNIQYF	TGTGCCAGTAGTAGGGCCGGGAGAGCCAAAAACATTCAGTACTTC
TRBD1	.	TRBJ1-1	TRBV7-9	CASSSSLRRTGRGTEAFF	TGTGCCAGCAGCTCAAGCCTCAGGAGGACAGGGCGTGGCACTGAAGCTTTCTTT
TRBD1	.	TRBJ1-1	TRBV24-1	CATSDTRQGNTEAFF	TGTGCCACCAGTGACACTAGACAGGGGAACACTGAAGCTTTCTTT
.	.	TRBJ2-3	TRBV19	CASSPTNNSPGLGDTQYF	TGTGCCAGTAGCCCGACCAACAACAGCCCGGGGTTAGGTGATACGCAGTATTTT
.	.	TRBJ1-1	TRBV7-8	CASSPRLNTEAFF	TGTGCCAGCAGCCCCCGGTTGAACACTGAAGCTTTCTTT
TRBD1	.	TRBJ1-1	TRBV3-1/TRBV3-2	CASSHGRGQGTEAFF	TGTGCCAGCAGCCATGGCAGGGGGCAGGGCACTGAAGCTTTCTTT
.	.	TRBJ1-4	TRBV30	CARGERQVNEKLFF	TGTGCCCGGGGTGAGCGGCAGGTTAATGAAAAACTGTTTTTT
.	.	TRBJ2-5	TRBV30	CAWSLGSRETQYF	TGTGCCTGGAGTCTAGGCAGCCGGGAGACCCAGTACTTC
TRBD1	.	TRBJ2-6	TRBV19	CASSILDRVTGANVLTF	TGTGCCAGTAGTATACTGGACAGGGTCACCGGGGCCAACGTCCTGACTTTC
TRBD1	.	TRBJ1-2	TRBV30	CAWARTGEGYTF	TGTGCCTGGGCTCGGACAGGGGAAGGCTACACCTTC
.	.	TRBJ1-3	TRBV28	CASSLYSPFGNTIYF	TGTGCCAGCAGTTTATATTCCCCGTTCGGAAACACCATATATTTT
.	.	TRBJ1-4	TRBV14	CASSQVKGRKSEKLFF	TGTGCCAGCAGCCAAGTTAAGGGGCGAAAGAGTGAAAAACTGTTTTTT
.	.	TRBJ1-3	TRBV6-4	CASSDSRVRTSEYSGNTIYF	TGTGCCAGCAGTGACTCGAGGGTAAGGACCTCAGAATACTCTGGAAACACCATATATTTT
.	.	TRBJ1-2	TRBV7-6	CASSLSGPLGYTF	TGTGCCAGCAGCTTATCTGGGCCATTAGGCTACACCTTC
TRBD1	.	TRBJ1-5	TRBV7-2	CASSPTPGGNQPQHF	TGTGCCAGCAGCCCAACCCCAGGGGGAAATCAGCCCCAGCATTTT
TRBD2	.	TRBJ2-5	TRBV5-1	CASSLSFAGEETQYF	TGCGCCAGCAGCTTGTCTTTTGCGGGGGAGGAGACCCAGTACTTC
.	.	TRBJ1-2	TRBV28	CASTRDMDGYTF	TGTGCCAGCACCCGGGATATGGATGGCTACACCTTC
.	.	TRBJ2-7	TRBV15	CATAPRGDFYEQYF	TGTGCCACCGCCCCCCGGGGAGATTTCTACGAGCAGTACTTC
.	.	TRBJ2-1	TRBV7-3	CAGPGGHEQFF	TGTGCCGGACCGGGGGGCCATGAGCAGTTCTTC
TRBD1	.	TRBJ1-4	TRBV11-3	CASSPGGQANEKLFF	TGTGCCAGCAGTCCCGGAGGACAGGCAAATGAAAAACTGTTTTTT
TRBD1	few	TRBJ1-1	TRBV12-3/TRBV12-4	CASSQGVKAFF	TGTGCCAGCAGTCAGGGGGTTAAAGCTTTCTTT
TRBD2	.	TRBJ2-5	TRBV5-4	CASSLDLAGETQYF	TGTGCCAGCAGTTTGGACCTAGCGGGGGAGACCCAGTACTTC
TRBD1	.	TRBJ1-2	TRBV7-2	CASSLTHGTAIYGYTF	TGTGCCAGCAGCTTAACTCACGGGACAGCCATCTATGGCTACACCTTC
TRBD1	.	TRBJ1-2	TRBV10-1	CASGDRSYYGYTF	TGCGCCAGCGGGGACAGGAGTTACTATGGCTACACCTTC
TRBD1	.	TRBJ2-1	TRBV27	CASSSDRAGLYYNEQFF	TGTGCCAGCAGTTCGGACAGGGCAGGTTTATACTACAATGAGCAGTTCTTC